The 15 T cell receptor beta chains given below trace back to one sample, sequenced in a study of blood T cell repertoires in COVID-19. Clones were sequenced by immunoSEQ multiplex PCR, and TCRdb holds only the in-frame ones, with some missing. The table has about 81,000 clones, around three quarters seen once. The sequencing input was peripheral blood. The receptors originated from a woman aged 45-60 years with acute or convalescent COVID-19.

The chain has TRBV28 and TRBJ1-5; 8 bases are a match to TRBD1. Germline CDR1 and CDR2: MDHEN and SYDVKM. V was pared by 5 bases and J by 7 bases, with 7 bases of the junction left unmatched. The CDR3 length is 14 residues. CDR3 coding DNA: TGTGCCAGCAGTGCCGGACAGGGACGGCAGCCCCAGCATTTT. It encodes CASSAGQGRQPQHF.

The chain recombines TRBV19 with TRBJ1-6, with TRBD1 identical over 10 bases. Germline CDR1 is LNHDA and CDR2 is SQIVND (reference sequence). V lost 5 bases and J lost 7; bases outside the gene matches: 8. The CDR3 totals 16 residues. The CDR3 bases are TGTGCCAGTAGTCCGACAGGGGGCGCATGGAATTCACCCCTCCACTTT. Amino acid sequence: CASSPTGGAWNSPLHF.

This chain uses TRBV27 with TRBJ1-6, with 11 bases matching TRBD1. Unmatched junction bases numbered 4, after V lost 0 bases and J lost 6 bases. The length of the CDR3 is 17 residues. Germline loops: CDR1 MNHEY, CDR2 SMNVEV (reference sequence). DNA for the CDR3: TGTGCCAGCAGTTTATCTGTCGGGACAGGGGGTAATTCACCCCTCCACTTT. It encodes CASSLSVGTGGNSPLHF.

This chain uses TRBV3-1 (or the pseudogene TRBV3-2) with TRBJ2-3, with 13 positions matching TRBD2. Germline values: CDR1 LGHDT, CDR2 YNNKEL (reference sequence). Germline trimming cut 3 bases from V and 0 bases from J; bases unmatched to any gene: 15. CDR3 length equals 21 residues. The CDR3 DNA sequence: TGTGCCAGCAGCCAGAGGTCCCTGACTAGCGGGGGGTATTCTAGCACAGATACGCAGTATTTT. It translates to CASSQRSLTSGGYSSTDTQYF.

The rearrangement links TRBV4-1 to TRBJ1-1; D remains ambiguous. CDR1 MGHRA and CDR2 YSYEKL come from the germline V gene. Deletions cut 3 bases from V and 2 bases from J, with 7 bases between. The CDR3 sequence is 13 residues long. In DNA form, the CDR3 reads TGCGCCAGCAGCCAGCGATTAAACACTGAAGCTTTCTTT. It yields the protein CASSQRLNTEAFF.

The chain joins TRBV12-3 or TRBV12-4 to TRBJ1-5; D is undetermined. V was trimmed by 6 bases and J by 10 bases, leaving 13 bases between them. The CDR3 loop spans 12 amino acids. The CDR3 spells CASRDSVQPQHF. CDR3 nucleotides: TGTGCCAGCAGAGACTCCGTTCAACCCCAGCATTTT.

The chain is built from TRBV9 and TRBJ1-1, with unresolved D. V was trimmed by 0 bases and J by 1 base, leaving 7 bases between them. CDR1 is SGDLS, CDR2 YYNGEE, per germline. The CDR3 runs to 14 residues. CDR3 DNA: TGTGCCAGCAGCGTAGAACCAGAGAACACTGAAGCTTTCTTT. Residues: CASSVEPENTEAFF.

The chain uses TRBV27 and TRBJ1-2; the D gene is possibly TRBD1 (5 bases). The CDR3 totals 15 residues. CDR1 is MNHEY and CDR2 is SMNVEV in the germline V gene (reference sequence). The CDR3 reads CATRQIRTTSYGYTF. For the CDR3, the DNA is TGTGCGACGAGACAGATCCGAACCACCTCCTATGGCTACACCTTC.

CDR3: CASSGGVGTEAFF. CDR3 DNA: TGTGCCAGCAGCGGGGGGGTAGGCACTGAAGCTTTCTTT. V usage is TRBV7-2 and J usage is TRBJ1-1; D may be TRBD1 (5 bases). Trimming removed 5 bases from V and 4 bases from J, with 11 bases in between. Germline V lookup: CDR1 SGHTA, CDR2 FQGNSA. This CDR3 has 13 amino acids.

V and J are TRBV19 and TRBJ2-3; D is possibly TRBD1 (5 bases). The germline V gene encodes CDR1 LNHDA and CDR2 SQIVND (reference sequence). V was shortened by 5 bases and J by 12 bases, with 18 bases between the two germline ends. This CDR3 is 13 amino acids long. The CDR3 here is CASSSRASQGQYF. As DNA, the CDR3 is TGTGCCAGTAGTTCCCGGGCCAGCCAGGGTCAGTATTTT. Supplemented by reference TRBV19 and TRBJ2-3, the full variable domain reads DGGITQSPKYLFRKEGQNVTLSCEQNLNHDAMYWYRQDPGQGLRLIYYSQIVNDFQKGDIAEGYSVSREKKESFPLTVTSAQKNPTAFYLCASSSRASQGQYFGPGTRLTVL.

The gene calls are TRBV5-1 and TRBJ2-3; D remains ambiguous. The CDR3 covers 15 residues. V lost 4 bases to trimming and J lost 3 bases, with 15 bases between them. Per germline, CDR1 SGHRS and CDR2 YFSETQ. This chain's CDR3 is CASSPETFRTDTQYF. The DNA of the CDR3 is TGCGCCAGCAGCCCAGAGACTTTTCGGACAGATACGCAGTATTTT.

The chain recombines TRBV7-8 with TRBJ1-4; 7 positions agree with TRBD1. V lost 1 base, J lost 6 bases, and 2 bases stayed unmatched. The CDR3 consists of 14 residues. Germline V gene lookup returns CDR1 SGHVS and CDR2 FQNEAQ. The DNA for the CDR3 is TGTGCCAGCAGCTTAGGACAGGGCGATGAAAAACTGTTTTTT. Translating it yields CASSLGQGDEKLFF.

The count of this clone is one. The chain couples TRBV7-9 to TRBJ1-2; weak D call: TRBD1 (5 bases). Germline CDR1 reads SEHNR; CDR2 reads FQNEAQ (reference sequence). V lost 4 bases and J lost 5, with 11 bases in between. There are 13 residues in the CDR3. This chain's CDR3 is CASSSTGLYGYTF. The CDR3 DNA reads as TGTGCCAGCAGCTCCACAGGTTTATATGGCTACACCTTC.

This clone appeared once. This sequence joins TRBV20-1 and TRBJ2-5, with D maybe TRBD2 (5 bases). V lost 6 bases and J 10 bases, leaving 12 bases between the germline ends. Germline V gene sequence: CDR1 DFQATT, CDR2 SNEGSKA (reference sequence). The length of the CDR3 is 10 residues. The CDR3 is CSANREGQYF. Written as DNA, the CDR3 is TGCAGTGCCAACAGAGAGGGCCAGTACTTC.

This chain links TRBV19 with TRBJ1-6; D not certain. The CDR3 contains 12 residues. CDR1 is LNHDA, CDR2 SQIVND, per germline (reference sequence). V was pared by 3 bases and J by 7 bases, with 4 bases between. The CDR3 region is CASSIENSPLHF. CDR3 bases: TGTGCCAGTAGTATTGAGAATTCACCCCTCCACTTT.